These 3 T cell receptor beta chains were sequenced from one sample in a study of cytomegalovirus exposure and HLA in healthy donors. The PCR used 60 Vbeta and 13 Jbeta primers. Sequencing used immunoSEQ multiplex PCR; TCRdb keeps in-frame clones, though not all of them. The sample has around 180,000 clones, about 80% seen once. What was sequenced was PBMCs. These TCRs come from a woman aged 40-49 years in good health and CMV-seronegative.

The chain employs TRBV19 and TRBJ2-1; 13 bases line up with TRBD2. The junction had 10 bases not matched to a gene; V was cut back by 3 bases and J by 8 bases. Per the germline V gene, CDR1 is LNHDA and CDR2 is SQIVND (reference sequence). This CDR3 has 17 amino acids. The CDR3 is CASSIPTTSGRAYEQFF. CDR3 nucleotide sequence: TGTGCCAGTAGTATCCCCACAACTAGCGGGAGGGCATATGAGCAGTTCTTC.

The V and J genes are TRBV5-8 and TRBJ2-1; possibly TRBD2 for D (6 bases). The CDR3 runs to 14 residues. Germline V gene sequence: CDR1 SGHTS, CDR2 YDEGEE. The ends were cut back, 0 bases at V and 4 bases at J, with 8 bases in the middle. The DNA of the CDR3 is TGTGCCAGCAGCTTGGGCGGGGAATACAATGAGCAGTTCTTC. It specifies CASSLGGEYNEQFF.

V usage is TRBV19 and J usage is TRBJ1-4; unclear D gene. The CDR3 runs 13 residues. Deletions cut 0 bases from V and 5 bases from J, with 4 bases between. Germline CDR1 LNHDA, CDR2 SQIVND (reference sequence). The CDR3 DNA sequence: TGTGCCAGTAGTATAGATCAGAATGAAAAACTGTTTTTT. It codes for CASSIDQNEKLFF.